Listed here is a single T cell receptor (beta chain). Trimming stripped 3 bases from V and 6 bases from J, with 8 bases between. Germline values: CDR1 SGHVS, CDR2 FQNEAQ. The CDR3 consists of 13 residues. The sample belongs to a study of blood T cell repertoires in COVID-19. Authors' methods: Quantification of nucleated cells was approximated via reference gene primer amplification. Data came from immunoSEQ multiplex PCR; TCRdb stores just in-frame clones and leaves some out. Clone size and V and J calls were adopted from that table, with D and trimming inferred from the DNA. The data contain roughly 58,000 clones, approximately 88% of them seen just once; the ten biggest clones take up 17%.

The clonotype comes from a man between 70 and 80 years old with active COVID-19. The rearrangement joins TRBV7-8 to TRBJ1-4; no reliable D call. Material: peripheral blood. CDR3: CASSFGRDEKLFF. Here the CDR3 DNA reads TGTGCCAGCAGCTTTGGGAGAGATGAAAAACTGTTTTTT. Together with reference TRBV7-8 and TRBJ1-4, the CDR3 gives the full variable domain: GAGVSQSPRYKVAKRGQDVALRCDPISGHVSLFWYQQALGQGPEFLTYFQNEAQLDKSGLPSDRFFAERPEGSVSTLKIQRTQQEDSAVYLCASSFGRDEKLFFGSGTQLSVL.